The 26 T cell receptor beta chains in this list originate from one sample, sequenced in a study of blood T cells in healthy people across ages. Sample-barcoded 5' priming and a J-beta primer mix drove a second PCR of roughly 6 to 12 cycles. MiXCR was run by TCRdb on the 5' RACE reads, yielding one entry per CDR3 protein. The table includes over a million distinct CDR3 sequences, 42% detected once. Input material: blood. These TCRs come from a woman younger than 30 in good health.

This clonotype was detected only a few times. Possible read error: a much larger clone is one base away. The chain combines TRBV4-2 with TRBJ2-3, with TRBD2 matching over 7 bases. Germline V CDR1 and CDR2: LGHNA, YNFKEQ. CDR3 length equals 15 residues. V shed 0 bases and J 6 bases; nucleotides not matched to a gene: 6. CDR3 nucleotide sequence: TGTGCCAGCAGCCAAGAAGACGCGGGGGTGGATACGCAGTATTTT. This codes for CASSQEDAGVDTQYF.

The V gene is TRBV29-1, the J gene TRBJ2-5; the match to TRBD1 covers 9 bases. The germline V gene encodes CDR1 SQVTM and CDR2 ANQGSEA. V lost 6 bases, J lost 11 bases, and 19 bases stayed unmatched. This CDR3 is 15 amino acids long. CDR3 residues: CSVDTGTGTSTKQYF. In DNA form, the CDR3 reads TGCAGCGTAGATACCGGGACAGGGACTTCTACGAAGCAGTACTTC. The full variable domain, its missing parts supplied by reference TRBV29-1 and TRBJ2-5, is SAVISQKPSRDICQRGTSLTIQCQVDSQVTMMFWYRQQPGQSLTLIATANQGSEATYESGFVIDKFPISRPNLTFSTLTVSNMSPEDSSIYLCSVDTGTGTSTKQYFGPGTRLLVL.

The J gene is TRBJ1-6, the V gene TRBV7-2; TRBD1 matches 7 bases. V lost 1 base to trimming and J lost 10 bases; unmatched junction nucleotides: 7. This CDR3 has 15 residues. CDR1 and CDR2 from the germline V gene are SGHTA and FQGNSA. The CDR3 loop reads CASSLGGGAGSPLHF. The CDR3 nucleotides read TGTGCCAGCAGCTTAGGAGGGGGCGCGGGCTCACCCCTCCACTTT. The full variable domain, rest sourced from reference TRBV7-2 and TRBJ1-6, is GAGVSQSPSNKVTEKGKDVELRCDPISGHTALYWYRQSLGQGLEFLIYFQGNSAPDKSGLPSDRFSAERTGGSVSTLTIQRTQQEDSAVYLCASSLGGGAGSPLHFGNGTRLTVT.

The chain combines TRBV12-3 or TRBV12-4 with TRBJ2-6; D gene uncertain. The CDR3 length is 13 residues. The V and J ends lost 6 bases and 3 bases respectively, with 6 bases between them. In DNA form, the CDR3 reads TGTGCCAGCAGGGTAGGTGGGGCCAACGTCCTGACTTTC. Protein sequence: CASRVGGANVLTF.

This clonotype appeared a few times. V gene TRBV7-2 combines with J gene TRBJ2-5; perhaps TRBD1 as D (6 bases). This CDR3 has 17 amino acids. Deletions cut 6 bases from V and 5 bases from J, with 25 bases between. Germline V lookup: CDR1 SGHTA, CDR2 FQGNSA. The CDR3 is CASSSGDIDPFVETQYF. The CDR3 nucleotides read TGTGCCAGCAGTTCAGGGGATATCGACCCCTTCGTGGAGACCCAGTACTTC.

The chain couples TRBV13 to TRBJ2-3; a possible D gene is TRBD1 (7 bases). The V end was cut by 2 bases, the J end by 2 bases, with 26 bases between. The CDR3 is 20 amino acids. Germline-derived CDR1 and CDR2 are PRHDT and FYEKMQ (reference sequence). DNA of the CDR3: TGTGCCAGCAGCTTAAATTTCTATGCGGGGACAGCATCACCCACAGATACGCAGTATTTT. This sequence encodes CASSLNFYAGTASPTDTQYF.

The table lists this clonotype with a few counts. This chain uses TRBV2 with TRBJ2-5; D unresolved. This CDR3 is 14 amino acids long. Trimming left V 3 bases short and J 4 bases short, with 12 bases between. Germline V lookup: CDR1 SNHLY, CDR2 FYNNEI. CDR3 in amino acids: CASSEGAAGETQYF. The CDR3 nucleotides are TGTGCCAGCAGTGAGGGCGCTGCTGGAGAGACCCAGTACTTC.

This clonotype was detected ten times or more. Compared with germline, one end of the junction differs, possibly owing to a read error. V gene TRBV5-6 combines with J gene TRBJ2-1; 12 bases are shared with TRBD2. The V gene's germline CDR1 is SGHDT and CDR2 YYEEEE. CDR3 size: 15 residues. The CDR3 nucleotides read TGCGCCAGCAGCGAAGGACTAGCGGGGTACAATGAGCAGTTCTTC. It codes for CASSEGLAGYNEQFF.

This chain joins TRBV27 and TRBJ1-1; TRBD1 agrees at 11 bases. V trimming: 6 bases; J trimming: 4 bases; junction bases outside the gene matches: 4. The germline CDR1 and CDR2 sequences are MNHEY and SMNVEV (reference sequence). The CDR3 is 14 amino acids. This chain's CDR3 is CASRRDRGATEAFF. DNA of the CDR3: TGTGCCAGCAGAAGGGACAGGGGGGCCACTGAAGCTTTCTTT.

The CDR3 nucleotides are TGTGCCAGCAGTGGAGGGGGCCTTAGTACCCGTAACCCCAAAAACATTCAGTACTTC. It encodes CASSGGGLSTRNPKNIQYF. The V call is TRBV6-1, the J call TRBJ2-4; TRBD1 agrees at 7 bases. This CDR3 has 19 residues. Looked up from germline, CDR1 is MNHNS and CDR2 is SASEGT. V was pared by 4 bases and J by 2 bases, with 17 bases of the junction left unmatched.

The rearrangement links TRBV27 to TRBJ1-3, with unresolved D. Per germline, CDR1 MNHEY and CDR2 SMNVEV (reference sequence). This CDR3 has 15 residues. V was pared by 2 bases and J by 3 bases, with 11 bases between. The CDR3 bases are TGTGCCAGCAGTTTACAGTACGGGAATGGAAACACCATATATTTT. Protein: CASSLQYGNGNTIYF.

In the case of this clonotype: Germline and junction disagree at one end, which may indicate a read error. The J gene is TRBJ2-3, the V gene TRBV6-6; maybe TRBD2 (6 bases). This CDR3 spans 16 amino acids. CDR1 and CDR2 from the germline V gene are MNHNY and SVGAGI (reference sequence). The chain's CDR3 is CAGSYSPGGVADTQYF. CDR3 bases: TGTGCCGGCAGTTACTCGCCTGGAGGGGTCGCAGATACGCAGTATTTT.

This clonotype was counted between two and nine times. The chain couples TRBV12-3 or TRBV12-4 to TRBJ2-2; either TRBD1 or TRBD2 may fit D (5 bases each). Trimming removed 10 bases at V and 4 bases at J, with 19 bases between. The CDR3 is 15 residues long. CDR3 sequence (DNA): TGTGCCACCGGGGCGGGTATGCCCGCCACCGGGGAGCTGTTTTTT. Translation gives CATGAGMPATGELFF.

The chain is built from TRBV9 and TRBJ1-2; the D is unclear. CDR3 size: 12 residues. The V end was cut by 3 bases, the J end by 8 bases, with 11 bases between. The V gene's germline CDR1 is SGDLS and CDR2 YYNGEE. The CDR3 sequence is CASSDETGGYTF. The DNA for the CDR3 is TGTGCCAGCAGCGACGAAACTGGGGGCTACACCTTC.

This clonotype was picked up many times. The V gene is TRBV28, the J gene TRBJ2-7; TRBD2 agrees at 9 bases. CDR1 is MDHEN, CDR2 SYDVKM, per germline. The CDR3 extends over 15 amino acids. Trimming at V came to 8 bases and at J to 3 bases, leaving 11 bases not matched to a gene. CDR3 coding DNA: TGTGCCAGCCAAGGACCGGGACTAGCTATCTACGAGCAGTACTTC. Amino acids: CASQGPGLAIYEQYF.

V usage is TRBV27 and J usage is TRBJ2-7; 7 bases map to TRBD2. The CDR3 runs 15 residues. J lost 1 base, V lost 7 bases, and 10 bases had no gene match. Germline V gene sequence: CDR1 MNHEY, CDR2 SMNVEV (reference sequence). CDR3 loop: CASNHRDYPSYEQYF. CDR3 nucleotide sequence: TGTGCCAGCAACCACCGGGACTACCCTTCCTACGAGCAGTACTTC.

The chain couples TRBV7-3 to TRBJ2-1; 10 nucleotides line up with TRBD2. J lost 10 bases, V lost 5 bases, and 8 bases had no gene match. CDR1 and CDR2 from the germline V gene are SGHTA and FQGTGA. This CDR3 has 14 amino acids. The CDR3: CASSKRGGLEEQFF. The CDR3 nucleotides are TGTGCCAGCAGCAAGCGGGGGGGCCTTGAAGAGCAGTTCTTC.

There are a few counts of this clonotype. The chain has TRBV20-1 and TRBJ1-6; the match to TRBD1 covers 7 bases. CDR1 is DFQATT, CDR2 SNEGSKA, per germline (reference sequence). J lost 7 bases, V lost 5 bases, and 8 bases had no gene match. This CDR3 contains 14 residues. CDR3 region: CSAVQGPGNSPLHF. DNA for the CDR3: TGCAGTGCTGTACAGGGGCCGGGAAATTCACCCCTCCACTTT.

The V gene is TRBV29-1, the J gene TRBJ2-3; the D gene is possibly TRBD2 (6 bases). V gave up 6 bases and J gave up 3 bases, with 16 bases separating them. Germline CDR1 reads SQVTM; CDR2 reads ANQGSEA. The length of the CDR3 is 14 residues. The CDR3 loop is CSVPFGGKTDTQYF. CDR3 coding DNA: TGCAGCGTCCCTTTCGGCGGGAAGACAGATACGCAGTATTTT.

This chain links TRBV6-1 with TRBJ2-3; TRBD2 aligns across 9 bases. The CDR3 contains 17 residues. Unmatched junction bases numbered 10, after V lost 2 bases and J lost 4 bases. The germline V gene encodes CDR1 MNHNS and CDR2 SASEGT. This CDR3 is CASSERSASGNSDTQYF. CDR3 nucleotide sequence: TGTGCCAGCAGTGAACGGTCGGCTAGCGGGAATTCAGATACGCAGTATTTT.

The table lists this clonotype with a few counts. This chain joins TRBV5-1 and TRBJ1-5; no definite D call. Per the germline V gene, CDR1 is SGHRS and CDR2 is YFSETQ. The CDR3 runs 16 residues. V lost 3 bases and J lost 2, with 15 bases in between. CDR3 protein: CASSSESGAGNQPQHF. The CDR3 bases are TGCGCCAGCAGCTCGGAATCTGGTGCGGGCAATCAGCCCCAGCATTTT.

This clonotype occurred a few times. CDR3 nucleotides: TGTGCCAGCAGCGAGGGGGGGCCTTCCTACGAGCAGTACTTC. This encodes CASSEGGPSYEQYF. The chain combines TRBV7-9 with TRBJ2-7, with a possible D match to TRBD2 (7 bases). With 5 bases removed from V and 1 base from J, the gap between germline ends came to 12 bases. CDR1 and CDR2 from the germline V gene are SEHNR and FQNEAQ (reference sequence). The CDR3 length is 14 residues.

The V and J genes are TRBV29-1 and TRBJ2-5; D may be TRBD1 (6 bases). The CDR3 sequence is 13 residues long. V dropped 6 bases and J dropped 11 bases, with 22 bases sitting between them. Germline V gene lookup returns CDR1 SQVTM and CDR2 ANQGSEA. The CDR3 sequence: CSVRGRVSDEQYF. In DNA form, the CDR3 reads TGCAGCGTCAGGGGTCGTGTGAGCGATGAGCAGTACTTC.

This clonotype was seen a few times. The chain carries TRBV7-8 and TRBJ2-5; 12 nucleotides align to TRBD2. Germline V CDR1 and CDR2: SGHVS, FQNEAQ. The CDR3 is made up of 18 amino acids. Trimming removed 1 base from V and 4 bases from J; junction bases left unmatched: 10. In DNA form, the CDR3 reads TGTGCCAGCAGCTTAGGGGGACTAGCGGGTTCGGGCGGAGAGACCCAGTACTTC. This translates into CASSLGGLAGSGGETQYF.

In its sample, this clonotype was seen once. The CDR3 reads CSGPTSDHNEQYF. Here the CDR3 DNA reads TGCAGTGGCCCGACTAGCGATCACAATGAGCAGTACTTC. This rearrangement joins TRBV20-1 to TRBJ2-1, with 8 bases identical to TRBD2. The end of the DNA aligns better with TRBJ2-7, so the J call may be wrong. The V gene's germline CDR1 is DFQATT and CDR2 SNEGSKA (reference sequence). The CDR3 is made up of 13 amino acids.

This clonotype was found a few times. For the CDR3, the DNA is TGTGCCATCAGTGCGCGGGAGGTTGGTCACGAGCAGTACTTC. It codes for CAISAREVGHEQYF. The V call is TRBV10-3, the J call TRBJ2-7; the match to TRBD2 covers 8 bases. The CDR3 length is 14 residues. Germline V gene lookup returns CDR1 ENHRY and CDR2 SYGVKD. V shed 4 bases and J 5 bases; nucleotides not matched to a gene: 7.